The rows below give T cell receptor beta chains drawn from one sample of a study of T cell responses to AZD1222 COVID-19 vaccine. The assay was immunoSEQ multiplex PCR, and TCRdb's table has in-frame clones only and misses some. This sample has around 180,000 clones, with approximately 90% found just once. The sample consisted of peripheral blood, taken 28 days after the second AZD1222 dose. The origin of the receptors is an adult who received the AZD1222 COVID-19 vaccine. Both conserved end residues are part of each CDR3. The D gene is left open where the match is weak. Clone size is given for some rows only: seen once, a few or many times, or a class if the clone is expanded.

abundance: NA; d_gene: TRBD1; v_gene: TRBV6-2/TRBV6-3; j_gene: TRBJ2-5; CDR3aa: CASSYSARGLETQYF; CDR3nt: TGTGCCAGCAGTTACTCAGCCAGGGGGCTCGAGACCCAGTACTTC
abundance: NA; d_gene: NA; v_gene: TRBV28; j_gene: TRBJ1-4; CDR3aa: CASSLWAGGINEKLFF; CDR3nt: TGTGCCAGCAGTTTATGGGCCGGAGGAATTAATGAAAAACTGTTTTTT
abundance: few; d_gene: NA; v_gene: TRBV11-2; j_gene: TRBJ2-7; CDR3aa: CASSARGYSSYEQYF; CDR3nt: TGTGCCAGCAGCGCCAGGGGTTACAGCTCCTACGAGCAGTACTTC
abundance: NA; d_gene: TRBD1; v_gene: TRBV6-5; j_gene: TRBJ2-4; CDR3aa: CASSYNDRGPKNIQYF; CDR3nt: TGTGCCAGCAGTTACAACGACAGGGGGCCCAAAAACATTCAGTACTTC
abundance: NA; d_gene: NA; v_gene: TRBV5-1; j_gene: TRBJ2-1; CDR3aa: CASSFRGNYNEQFF; CDR3nt: TGCGCCAGCAGCTTTCGGGGAAATTACAATGAGCAGTTCTTC
abundance: NA; d_gene: NA; v_gene: TRBV9; j_gene: TRBJ2-2; CDR3aa: CASSLWRDGPTGELFF; CDR3nt: TGTGCCAGCAGCCTCTGGCGGGACGGGCCCACCGGGGAGCTGTTTTTT
abundance: NA; d_gene: NA; v_gene: TRBV9; j_gene: TRBJ2-2; CDR3aa: CASSVGGRPGTGELFF; CDR3nt: TGTGCCAGCAGCGTAGGGGGGCGTCCGGGCACCGGGGAGCTGTTTTTT
abundance: NA; d_gene: TRBD1; v_gene: TRBV7-9; j_gene: TRBJ1-3; CDR3aa: CASRMTGNTNTIYF; CDR3nt: TGTGCCAGCAGGATGACAGGGAATACCAACACCATATATTTT
abundance: NA; d_gene: NA; v_gene: TRBV6-5; j_gene: TRBJ2-4; CDR3aa: CASSGGTAGENIQYF; CDR3nt: TGTGCCAGCAGCGGGGGGACAGCGGGCGAAAACATTCAGTACTTC
abundance: NA; d_gene: NA; v_gene: TRBV3-1/TRBV3-2; j_gene: TRBJ1-1; CDR3aa: CASSQDGRSNTEAFF; CDR3nt: TGTGCCAGCAGCCAAGATGGAAGGTCTAACACTGAAGCTTTCTTT
abundance: NA; d_gene: NA; v_gene: TRBV7-9; j_gene: TRBJ2-7; CDR3aa: CASSLAGGVVYEQYF; CDR3nt: TGTGCCAGCAGCTTAGCGGGCGGGGTAGTCTACGAGCAGTACTTC
abundance: NA; d_gene: NA; v_gene: TRBV11-3; j_gene: TRBJ2-7; CDR3aa: CASSPGGGPRNEQYF; CDR3nt: TGTGCCAGCAGCCCTGGGGGGGGCCCTCGGAACGAGCAGTACTTC
abundance: NA; d_gene: NA; v_gene: TRBV28; j_gene: TRBJ2-7; CDR3aa: CASSLFTRSSYEQYF; CDR3nt: TGTGCCAGCAGTTTATTTACCCGGAGCTCCTACGAGCAGTACTTC
abundance: NA; d_gene: TRBD1; v_gene: TRBV18; j_gene: TRBJ1-3; CDR3aa: CASSPDRASSGNTIYF; CDR3nt: TGTGCCAGCTCACCCGACAGGGCAAGCTCTGGAAACACCATATATTTT
abundance: NA; d_gene: TRBD2; v_gene: TRBV29-1; j_gene: TRBJ2-7; CDR3aa: CSVAGLAGGYEQYF; CDR3nt: TGCAGCGTTGCGGGACTAGCGGGAGGGTACGAGCAGTACTTC
abundance: NA; d_gene: NA; v_gene: TRBV10-3; j_gene: TRBJ2-1; CDR3aa: CAISGIAVSSYNEQFF; CDR3nt: TGTGCCATCAGTGGGATAGCGGTAAGCTCCTACAATGAGCAGTTCTTC
abundance: NA; d_gene: NA; v_gene: TRBV7-2; j_gene: TRBJ2-1; CDR3aa: CASSPPRGTGNEQFF; CDR3nt: TGTGCCAGCAGCCCCCCCCGCGGGACTGGCAATGAGCAGTTCTTC
abundance: once; d_gene: NA; v_gene: TRBV5-4; j_gene: TRBJ2-1; CDR3aa: CASSFAVPGEQFF; CDR3nt: TGTGCCAGCAGCTTTGCTGTACCAGGTGAGCAGTTCTTC
abundance: once; d_gene: TRBD2; v_gene: TRBV3-1/TRBV3-2; j_gene: TRBJ2-2; CDR3aa: CASSQDGGVPGELFF; CDR3nt: TGTGCCAGCAGCCAAGATGGGGGGGTACCCGGGGAGCTGTTTTTT
abundance: NA; d_gene: TRBD2; v_gene: TRBV11-2; j_gene: TRBJ2-3; CDR3aa: CASRVAGDTQYF; CDR3nt: TGTGCCAGCAGGGTAGCGGGAGATACGCAGTATTTT
abundance: NA; d_gene: NA; v_gene: TRBV5-1; j_gene: TRBJ2-2; CDR3aa: CASAGLLSTGELFF; CDR3nt: TGCGCCAGCGCGGGACTTCTAAGCACCGGGGAGCTGTTTTTT
abundance: NA; d_gene: NA; v_gene: TRBV28; j_gene: TRBJ1-4; CDR3aa: CASRRTAYEKLFF; CDR3nt: TGTGCCAGTAGGAGGACAGCATACGAAAAACTGTTTTTT
abundance: NA; d_gene: NA; v_gene: TRBV9; j_gene: TRBJ2-7; CDR3aa: CASSVAFSPDYEQYF; CDR3nt: TGTGCCAGCAGCGTAGCTTTTTCCCCAGACTACGAGCAGTACTTC
abundance: NA; d_gene: NA; v_gene: TRBV4-3; j_gene: TRBJ2-7; CDR3aa: CASSQDLDSNYEQYF; CDR3nt: TGCGCCAGCAGCCAAGATTTGGACAGTAACTACGAGCAGTACTTC
abundance: NA; d_gene: NA; v_gene: TRBV10-3; j_gene: TRBJ2-7; CDR3aa: CAISGDGSSYEQYF; CDR3nt: TGTGCCATCAGTGGGGATGGAAGCTCCTACGAGCAGTACTTC
abundance: NA; d_gene: NA; v_gene: TRBV15; j_gene: TRBJ2-7; CDR3aa: CATSRGGGGAYEQYF; CDR3nt: TGTGCCACCAGCAGGGGTGGCGGAGGAGCCTACGAGCAGTACTTC
abundance: NA; d_gene: TRBD1; v_gene: TRBV30; j_gene: TRBJ1-1; CDR3aa: CACLTGRVMNTEAFF; CDR3nt: TGTGCCTGCCTGACAGGGCGGGTTATGAACACTGAAGCTTTCTTT
abundance: NA; d_gene: TRBD2; v_gene: TRBV19; j_gene: TRBJ2-7; CDR3aa: CAIVFSGSRYEQYF; CDR3nt: TGTGCAATAGTATTTAGCGGGAGCAGGTACGAGCAGTACTTC
abundance: NA; d_gene: NA; v_gene: TRBV5-1; j_gene: TRBJ1-3; CDR3aa: CASSLNRPSSGNTIYF; CDR3nt: TGCGCCAGCAGCTTGAACAGGCCGAGCTCTGGAAACACCATATATTTT
abundance: NA; d_gene: TRBD1; v_gene: TRBV28; j_gene: TRBJ2-3; CDR3aa: CASRGQGTDTQYF; CDR3nt: TGTGCCAGCAGGGGACAGGGGACAGATACGCAGTATTTT
abundance: NA; d_gene: NA; v_gene: TRBV6-5; j_gene: TRBJ2-7; CDR3aa: CASSPVVSGHEQYF; CDR3nt: TGTGCCAGCAGTCCAGTGGTGTCTGGGCACGAGCAGTACTTC
abundance: NA; d_gene: TRBD2; v_gene: TRBV28; j_gene: TRBJ2-1; CDR3aa: CASSRIGLAGNEQFF; CDR3nt: TGTGCCAGCAGTCGAATCGGACTAGCGGGCAATGAGCAGTTCTTC
abundance: NA; d_gene: NA; v_gene: TRBV7-3; j_gene: TRBJ2-6; CDR3aa: CASRAPGANVLTF; CDR3nt: TGTGCCAGTCGGGCTCCCGGGGCCAACGTCCTGACTTTC
abundance: once; d_gene: TRBD2; v_gene: TRBV2; j_gene: TRBJ2-1; CDR3aa: CASSSGLAETQGFF; CDR3nt: TGTGCCAGCAGTTCCGGACTAGCGGAAACCCAGGGGTTCTTC
abundance: NA; d_gene: TRBD1; v_gene: TRBV12-3/TRBV12-4; j_gene: TRBJ1-4; CDR3aa: CASSTGALEKLFF; CDR3nt: TGTGCCAGCAGTACAGGGGCCCTGGAGAAACTGTTTTTT
abundance: many; d_gene: NA; v_gene: TRBV4-3; j_gene: TRBJ1-2; CDR3aa: CASSQGAGEANYGYTF; CDR3nt: TGCGCCAGCAGCCAAGGGGCAGGCGAAGCTAACTATGGCTACACCTTC
abundance: NA; d_gene: NA; v_gene: TRBV7-2; j_gene: TRBJ2-5; CDR3aa: CASGTPGLPETQYF; CDR3nt: TGTGCCAGCGGTACTCCGGGACTGCCGGAGACCCAGTACTTC
abundance: NA; d_gene: TRBD1; v_gene: TRBV30; j_gene: TRBJ2-5; CDR3aa: CAWTGGETQYF; CDR3nt: TGTGCCTGGACAGGGGGAGAGACCCAGTACTTC
abundance: NA; d_gene: NA; v_gene: TRBV29-1; j_gene: TRBJ1-1; CDR3aa: CSARGYQQGEAFF; CDR3nt: TGCAGCGCTCGGGGTTACCAACAGGGTGAAGCTTTCTTT
abundance: NA; d_gene: NA; v_gene: TRBV6-2/TRBV6-3; j_gene: TRBJ2-1; CDR3aa: CASSRTAFNEQFF; CDR3nt: TGTGCCAGCAGTCGGACAGCTTTCAATGAGCAGTTCTTC
abundance: NA; d_gene: TRBD2; v_gene: TRBV7-9; j_gene: TRBJ2-1; CDR3aa: CASSLFGGDEQFF; CDR3nt: TGTGCCAGCAGCTTATTTGGGGGGGATGAGCAGTTCTTC
abundance: NA; d_gene: TRBD1; v_gene: TRBV28; j_gene: TRBJ2-7; CDR3aa: CASSLTGTGTYEQYF; CDR3nt: TGTGCCAGCAGTTTGACCGGGACAGGGACCTACGAGCAGTACTTC
abundance: NA; d_gene: NA; v_gene: TRBV28; j_gene: TRBJ2-7; CDR3aa: CASSADGLLREQYF; CDR3nt: TGTGCCAGCAGCGCGGACGGTCTCCTTCGCGAGCAGTACTTC
abundance: NA; d_gene: TRBD1; v_gene: TRBV28; j_gene: TRBJ1-5; CDR3aa: CASGGQDIHSNQPQHF; CDR3nt: TGTGCCAGCGGTGGACAGGACATCCATAGCAATCAGCCCCAGCATTTT
abundance: NA; d_gene: NA; v_gene: TRBV6-1; j_gene: TRBJ1-5; CDR3aa: CASSLTGFQPQHF; CDR3nt: TGTGCCAGCAGTCTCACAGGATTTCAGCCCCAGCATTTT
abundance: once; d_gene: TRBD2; v_gene: TRBV7-9; j_gene: TRBJ2-7; CDR3aa: CASSPGGLAGVEYEQYF; CDR3nt: TGTGCCAGCAGCCCAGGGGGGCTAGCGGGGGTGGAGTACGAGCAGTACTTC
abundance: NA; d_gene: TRBD1; v_gene: TRBV6-6; j_gene: TRBJ2-5; CDR3aa: CASTPGQVKETQYF; CDR3nt: TGTGCCAGCACTCCGGGACAGGTTAAAGAGACCCAGTACTTC
abundance: NA; d_gene: NA; v_gene: TRBV27; j_gene: TRBJ1-1; CDR3aa: CASSLQVQNTEAFF; CDR3nt: TGTGCCAGCAGTTTACAGGTTCAGAACACTGAAGCTTTCTTT
abundance: NA; d_gene: TRBD1; v_gene: TRBV28; j_gene: TRBJ1-5; CDR3aa: CASTGDRGDSNQPQHF; CDR3nt: TGTGCCAGCACCGGGGACAGGGGGGATAGCAATCAGCCCCAGCATTTT
abundance: NA; d_gene: TRBD1; v_gene: TRBV4-2; j_gene: TRBJ1-2; CDR3aa: CASSRSGTGDGYTF; CDR3nt: TGTGCCAGCAGCCGCTCCGGGACAGGGGATGGCTACACCTTC
abundance: NA; d_gene: NA; v_gene: TRBV12-3/TRBV12-4; j_gene: TRBJ2-5; CDR3aa: CASSFGRGETQYF; CDR3nt: TGTGCCAGCAGTTTCGGCAGGGGAGAGACCCAGTACTTC
abundance: NA; d_gene: TRBD2; v_gene: TRBV11-1; j_gene: TRBJ2-7; CDR3aa: CASSFRTSSPEQYF; CDR3nt: TGTGCCAGCAGCTTCAGGACTAGCAGCCCCGAGCAGTACTTC
abundance: NA; d_gene: TRBD2; v_gene: TRBV7-9; j_gene: TRBJ2-7; CDR3aa: CASSLGLAGGYEQYF; CDR3nt: TGTGCCAGCAGCTTAGGCCTAGCGGGAGGCTACGAGCAGTACTTC